Each of the 6 T cell receptor beta chains below was sequenced from the same sample in a study of T cells in Graves' hyperthyroidism and ophthalmopathy. There were TCR beta CDR3 regions amplified from RNA transcripts. TCR CDR3 regions were first amplified by RT-PCR with HTBI primers. MiXCR, run by TCRdb on the multiplex PCR reads, gives a single entry per CDR3 protein. The sample has a few hundred thousand distinct CDR3 sequences, 15% to 17% seen once. Sequencing input: blood. The origin of the receptors is a woman younger than 45 with Graves' hyperthyroidism.

This clonotype was counted ten times or more. Its ends do not fully match the called genes, so a read error is possible. The gene calls are TRBV6-2 or TRBV6-3 and TRBJ1-1; D perhaps matches TRBD1 (6 bases). This CDR3 region has 17 residues. CDR1 and CDR2 (germline): MNHEY, SVGEGT. CDR3 protein: CATSYFPQGTYGTEAFF. CDR3 sequence (DNA): TGTGCCACCAGTTACTTCCCACAGGGAACTTACGGCACTGAAGCTTTCTTT.

The chain links TRBV14 to TRBJ2-4; no firm D call. The ends were cut back, 0 bases at V and 0 bases at J, with 9 bases in the middle. There are 16 residues in the CDR3. Looked up from germline, CDR1 is SGHDN and CDR2 is FVKESK. CDR3 region: CASSQDSSVAKNIQYF. The CDR3 bases are TGTGCCAGCAGCCAAGATTCCAGCGTAGCCAAAAACATTCAGTACTTC.

The J gene is TRBJ2-1, the V gene TRBV30; TRBD2 might be the D (6 bases). With 1 base removed from V and 15 bases from J, the gap between germline ends came to 22 bases. The V gene's germline CDR1 is GTSNPN and CDR2 SVGIG (reference sequence). The CDR3 is 14 amino acids. The CDR3 protein is CAWSGGDGTPLRFF. DNA for the CDR3: TGTGCCTGGAGTGGGGGGGACGGAACACCGCTGCGGTTCTTC.

This clonotype came up a few times. The V call is TRBV6-1, the J call TRBJ2-3, with TRBD2 matching over 10 bases. With 7 bases clipped from V and 4 bases from J, the junction kept 5 bases outside the gene matches. The CDR3 totals 14 residues. Germline V gene lookup returns CDR1 MNHNS and CDR2 SASEGT. The CDR3 DNA follows: TGTGCCAGCATGCTAGCGGGAGCCTCAGATACGCAGTATTTT. Amino acid sequence: CASMLAGASDTQYF.

The sample holds many counts of this clonotype. This chain links TRBV27 with TRBJ1-2; D call uncertain. The CDR3 has 14 amino acids. The V end was cut by 0 bases, the J end by 7 bases, with 12 bases between. Germline loops: CDR1 MNHEY, CDR2 SMNVEV (reference sequence). In nucleotides, the CDR3 is TGTGCCAGCAGTTTATCGTTCCAGGCAGGTGGCTACACCTTC. Its translation: CASSLSFQAGGYTF.

The genes are TRBV4-1 and TRBJ2-1; the match to TRBD2 covers 7 bases. This CDR3 has 15 amino acids. J gave up 9 bases and V 4 bases, and 12 bases lay outside the gene matches. Germline CDR1 reads MGHRA; CDR2 reads YSYEKL. The CDR3 here is CASSRYETSSVEQFF. The CDR3 nucleotides are TGCGCCAGCAGCCGTTATGAGACTAGCTCCGTTGAGCAGTTCTTC.